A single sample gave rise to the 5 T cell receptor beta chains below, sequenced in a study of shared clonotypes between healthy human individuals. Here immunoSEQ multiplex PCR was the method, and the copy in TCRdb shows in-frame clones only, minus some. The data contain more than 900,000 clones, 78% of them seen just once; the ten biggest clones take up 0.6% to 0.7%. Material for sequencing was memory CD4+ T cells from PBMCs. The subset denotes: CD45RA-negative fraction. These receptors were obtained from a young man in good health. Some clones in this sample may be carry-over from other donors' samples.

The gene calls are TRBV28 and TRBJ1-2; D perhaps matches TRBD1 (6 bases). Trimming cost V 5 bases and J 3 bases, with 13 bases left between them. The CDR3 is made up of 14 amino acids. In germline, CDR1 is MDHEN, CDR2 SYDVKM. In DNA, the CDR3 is TGTGCCAGCAGTGAAAGACAGGTCCACTATGGCTACACCTTC. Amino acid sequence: CASSERQVHYGYTF.

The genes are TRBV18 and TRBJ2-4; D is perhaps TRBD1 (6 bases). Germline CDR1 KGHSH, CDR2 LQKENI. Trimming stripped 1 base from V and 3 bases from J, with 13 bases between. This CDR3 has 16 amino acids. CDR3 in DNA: TGTGCCAGCTCACCACAAGGGGGTTTGGGCAAAAACATTCAGTACTTC. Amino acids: CASSPQGGLGKNIQYF.

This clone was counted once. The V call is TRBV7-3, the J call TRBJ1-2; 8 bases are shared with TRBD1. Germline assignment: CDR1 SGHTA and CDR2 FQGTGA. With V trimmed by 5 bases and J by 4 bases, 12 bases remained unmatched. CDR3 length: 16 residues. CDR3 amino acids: CASSMNSGTGPYGYTF. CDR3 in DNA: TGTGCCAGCAGCATGAACTCCGGGACAGGTCCCTATGGCTACACCTTC.

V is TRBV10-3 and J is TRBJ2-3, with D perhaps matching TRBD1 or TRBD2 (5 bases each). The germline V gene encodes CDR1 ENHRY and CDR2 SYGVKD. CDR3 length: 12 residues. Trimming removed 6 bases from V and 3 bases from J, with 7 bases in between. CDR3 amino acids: CAIRGTTDTQYF. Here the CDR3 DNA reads TGTGCCATCAGGGGGACGACAGATACGCAGTATTTT.

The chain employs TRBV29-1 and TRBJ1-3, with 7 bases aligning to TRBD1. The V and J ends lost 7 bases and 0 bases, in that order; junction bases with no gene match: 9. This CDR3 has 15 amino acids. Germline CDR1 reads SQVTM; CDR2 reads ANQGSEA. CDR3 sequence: CSARTGQTSGNTIYF. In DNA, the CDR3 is TGCAGCGCCCGAACGGGACAGACCTCTGGAAACACCATATATTTT.